A selection of T cell receptor beta chains follows, all from one sample in a study of naive and memory T cell subsets. Via MiXCR, TCRdb re-called the UMI-ligation and nested PCR reads, giving one row per CDR3 protein. The table has about 90,000 distinct CDR3 sequences, roughly 12% seen once. Sequencing was performed on naive CD4+ T cells from blood. The receptors originated from a human donor in good health. The CDR3 runs from the conserved cysteine through the conserved F or W. The D gene is left open where the match is weak. Size values are once, few and many counts, or a class for expanded clones, and some rows have none.

V gene,clone size,J gene,D gene,CDR3 DNA,CDR3 protein
TRBV14,.,TRBJ2-7,.,TGTGCCAGCAGCCGAATGACAGGCCTAAGGGCCTACGAGCAGTACTTC,CASSRMTGLRAYEQYF
TRBV29-1,many,TRBJ1-2,.,TGCAGCGTTGAGGCGGTAGACATAAAATATGGCTACACCTTC,CSVEAVDIKYGYTF
TRBV29-1,few,TRBJ2-7,TRBD1,TGCAGCGTTGAGGGTCGGGACAGGGGGGACGAGCAGTACTTC,CSVEGRDRGDEQYF
TRBV18,many,TRBJ1-6,.,TGTGCCAGCTCACAGGACGCCCTTTCACCCCTCCACTTT,CASSQDALSPLHF
TRBV25-1,few,TRBJ2-1,TRBD2,TGTGCCAGCAGTAAGACTAGCGGAAATTACAATGAGCAGTTCTTC,CASSKTSGNYNEQFF
TRBV11-2,many,TRBJ2-1,.,TGTGCCAGCAGCTTAGCAGGGAATGAGCAGTTCTTC,CASSLAGNEQFF
TRBV4-2,many,TRBJ2-2,TRBD2,TGTGCCAGCAGCCAAGAGGGGGGGGCCGGGGAGCTGTTTTTT,CASSQEGGAGELFF
TRBV7-6,few,TRBJ2-5,.,TGTGCCAGCAGCTTACATGGGGTCGTAGAGACCCAGTACTTC,CASSLHGVVETQYF
TRBV29-1,.,TRBJ1-2,.,TGCAGCATTAAATGGGGGGCTTTCGGCTACACCTTC,CSIKWGAFGYTF
TRBV18,many,TRBJ1-1,.,TGTGCCAGCTCACCATATAAGGAAACTAACACTGAAGCTTTCTTT,CASSPYKETNTEAFF
TRBV27,.,TRBJ1-1,TRBD1,TGTGCCAGCAGTCGAGGAACTGGGGGGGACAGTTCACCGACTGAAGCTTTCTTT,CASSRGTGGDSSPTEAFF
TRBV7-9,.,TRBJ2-3,.,TGTGCCAGCAGTTTAGCGGTCCTTGGTGGGGGGTCCCGGGCGCAGTATTTT,CASSLAVLGGGSRAQYF
TRBV18,many,TRBJ2-7,.,TGTGCCAGCTCACCGGGGAGCGAGCAGTACTTC,CASSPGSEQYF
TRBV14,.,TRBJ2-2,.,TGTGCCAGCAGTCCAATTAAGACAGCGAACACCGGGGAGCTGTTTTTT,CASSPIKTANTGELFF
TRBV12-3/TRBV12-4,.,TRBJ1-5,.,TGTGCCAGCAGTCCCGCCGGAGGGCAGCCCCAGCATTTT,CASSPAGGQPQHF
TRBV20-1,few,TRBJ2-5,.,TGCAGTGCGGGCCCCAACAGGGCGGGGACCCAGTACTTC,CSAGPNRAGTQYF
TRBV6-2/TRBV6-3,few,TRBJ2-3,.,TGTGCCAGCAGTTACAAGGCGGGGCGGAGCCCAGATACGCAGTATTTT,CASSYKAGRSPDTQYF
TRBV6-2/TRBV6-3,few,TRBJ2-7,TRBD1,TGTGCCAGCGCCGGGACAGGGAGGACCTACGAGCAGTACTTC,CASAGTGRTYEQYF
TRBV9,.,TRBJ2-1,TRBD2,TGTGCCAGCAGCGTATCCCCTAGCGGGGGGTTAAACAATGAGCAGTTCTTC,CASSVSPSGGLNNEQFF
TRBV4-2,few,TRBJ2-3,TRBD2,TGTGCCAGCAGCCAAGATCTCCAGCGGGGGGGTACAGATACGCAGTATTTT,CASSQDLQRGGTDTQYF
TRBV6-2/TRBV6-3,.,TRBJ1-4,.,TGTGCCAGCACCCCGTCGATGCGAGATGAAAAACTGTTTTTT,CASTPSMRDEKLFF
TRBV20-1,.,TRBJ1-2,TRBD1,TGCAGTGCTAGAGATAGGACAGGCTATGGCTACACCTTC,CSARDRTGYGYTF
TRBV12-3/TRBV12-4,many,TRBJ1-1,.,TGTGCCAGCAGTTTGGGGCAGTGGGACACTGAAGCTTTCTTT,CASSLGQWDTEAFF
TRBV11-3,many,TRBJ2-1,TRBD2,TGTGCCAGCGCCCCCGCCCTAGCGGGAGGGGTTGAGCAGTTCTTC,CASAPALAGGVEQFF
TRBV6-6,few,TRBJ2-4,.,TGTGCCAGCAGTCCGACCTTCAGCTCCAAGGCCCTAGCCAAAAACATTCAGTACTTC,CASSPTFSSKALAKNIQYF
TRBV7-3,.,TRBJ1-2,.,TGTGCCAGCAGCATGGCAGGGAGCAACTATGGCTACACCTTC,CASSMAGSNYGYTF
TRBV7-6,.,TRBJ1-6,.,TGTGCCAGCAGCTTAGGCCCAGGGACAAGGTATTCTTCACCCCTCCACTTT,CASSLGPGTRYSSPLHF
TRBV5-1,few,TRBJ2-2,TRBD1,TGCGCCAGCAGCTTGCCAGGGGGAGTCACCGGGGAGCTGTTTTTT,CASSLPGGVTGELFF
TRBV20-1,many,TRBJ2-3,TRBD2,TGCAGTGCTAGAACCTGGACTAGCGGCACAGATACGCAGTATTTT,CSARTWTSGTDTQYF
TRBV29-1,.,TRBJ1-4,.,TGCAGCGTTGTAAAGGGGCAGGGGTTCTCCAATGAAAAACTGTTTTTT,CSVVKGQGFSNEKLFF
TRBV5-1,many,TRBJ1-1,.,TGCGCCAGCAGCTTGGGGGTGGCCGCCGGAGGCACTGAAGCTTTCTTT,CASSLGVAAGGTEAFF
TRBV12-3/TRBV12-4,few,TRBJ1-2,.,TGTGCCAGCAGGCAAAGGGACATAGTCTATGGCTACACCTTC,CASRQRDIVYGYTF
TRBV29-1,many,TRBJ1-2,.,TGCAGCGTTGAAGCGGCAGTTTATGGCTACACCTTC,CSVEAAVYGYTF
TRBV7-8,.,TRBJ1-6,.,TGTGCCAGCAGCTTGTCCCGCGGTACGAGATATAATTCACCCCTCCACTTT,CASSLSRGTRYNSPLHF
TRBV14,few,TRBJ1-1,.,TGTGCCAGCAGCCGATATCGGACACTGAACACTGAAGCTTTCTTT,CASSRYRTLNTEAFF
TRBV19,few,TRBJ1-1,.,TGTGCCAGTAGTATTACTCTCGGGACCAACACTGAAGCTTTCTTT,CASSITLGTNTEAFF
TRBV7-2,few,TRBJ2-1,.,TGTGCCAGCAGCTTAGTAGGAGTCGCACTTCGGAATACAAATGAGCAGTTCTTC,CASSLVGVALRNTNEQFF
TRBV9,few,TRBJ2-5,.,TGTGCCAGCATGAGTGAGACCCAGTACTTC,CASMSETQYF
TRBV12-3/TRBV12-4,many,TRBJ2-7,TRBD1,TGTGCCAGCAGGTCGACAGGGGGAACCTACGAGCAGTACTTC,CASRSTGGTYEQYF
TRBV7-2,few,TRBJ2-5,.,TGTGCCAGCAGCTTAGCCGGAGGATCGGGTCAAGAGACCCAGTACTTC,CASSLAGGSGQETQYF
TRBV7-2,.,TRBJ2-7,.,TGTGCCAGCAGCTTAGGACAGAACTACTACGAGCAGTACTTC,CASSLGQNYYEQYF
TRBV5-1,.,TRBJ1-1,.,TGCGCCAGCAGCTTTGGGCAGGGAAAGGACACTGAAGCTTTCTTT,CASSFGQGKDTEAFF
TRBV12-5,.,TRBJ1-1,.,TGTGCTAGTGGTTTGGACCGCCAGGGGCTCAATTTGAACACTGAAGCTTTCTTT,CASGLDRQGLNLNTEAFF
TRBV4-1,many,TRBJ2-3,.,TGCGCCAGCAGCCTCCCGGGACGGACATCCACAGATACGCAGTATTTT,CASSLPGRTSTDTQYF
TRBV20-1,few,TRBJ2-3,.,TGCAGTGCTCAAAGCGGAACTAGCACAGATACGCAGTATTTT,CSAQSGTSTDTQYF
TRBV4-3,many,TRBJ1-3,.,TGCGCCAGCAGCACAGGACAGCTCTCTGGAAACACCATATATTTT,CASSTGQLSGNTIYF
TRBV12-3/TRBV12-4,.,TRBJ1-1,.,TGTGCCAGCAGTTTTTGGGGAGAAGCTTTCTTT,CASSFWGEAFF
TRBV6-2/TRBV6-3,.,TRBJ1-6,.,TGTGCCAGCAGGGCCTACAGTTACTCACCCCTCCACTTT,CASRAYSYSPLHF